The rows below give T cell receptor beta chains drawn from one sample of a study of cytomegalovirus exposure and HLA in healthy donors. Using immunoSEQ multiplex PCR, the repertoire was profiled, and TCRdb retains in-frame clones only, with some absent. This sample has about 150,000 clones, with about two thirds found just once. Sequencing input: PBMCs. The receptors here all came from a man aged 40-49 years in good health and CMV-seronegative. CDR3s include the opening cysteine and the closing phenylalanine or tryptophan. The order of the fields is clone size, J gene, V gene, D gene, CDR3 DNA, CDR3 protein. A D gene is named only where the DNA matches it firmly. Not every row has a clone size; where given, it reads once, few, many or a size class.

. | TRBJ2-5 | TRBV7-3 | . | TGTGCCAGCAGCTTACTTGGGGGCGACCAAGAGACCCAGTACTTC | CASSLLGGDQETQYF
. | TRBJ2-2 | TRBV10-3 | TRBD2 | TGTGCCATCAGTGAGTCGGGGGGGTCCGGCGGGGAGCTGTTTTTT | CAISESGGSGGELFF
. | TRBJ2-5 | TRBV4-1 | TRBD2 | TGCGCCAGCAGCCAAGGGGCCAGCGGGAGTTGGGAGACCCAGTACTTC | CASSQGASGSWETQYF
few | TRBJ1-1 | TRBV6-5 | TRBD1 | TGTGCCAGCAGGCGTACTTTAACCGGGACAGAGGAAGCTTTCTTT | CASRRTLTGTEEAFF
. | TRBJ2-5 | TRBV30 | . | TGTGCCTATTCCACCCGGGTCGGGCAAGAGACCCAGTACTTC | CAYSTRVGQETQYF
. | TRBJ2-7 | TRBV25-1 | TRBD2 | TGTGCCAGCAGTGCCGATGGGGGGGGGACTAGCGGGAGCTACGAGCAGTACTTC | CASSADGGGTSGSYEQYF
. | TRBJ1-4 | TRBV9 | . | TGTGCCAGCAGCGACAGGTTCAATGAAAAACTGTTTTTT | CASSDRFNEKLFF
few | TRBJ1-4 | TRBV7-8 | . | TGTGCCAGCAGCTTAGTCAGGGGTAACGAAAAACTGTTTTTT | CASSLVRGNEKLFF
. | TRBJ2-7 | TRBV7-6 | TRBD1 | TGTGCCAGCAGCCCGGGACAGATCTCCTACGAGCAGTACTTC | CASSPGQISYEQYF
. | TRBJ2-7 | TRBV11-2 | . | TGTGCCAGCAGCTTAGGTTCGGTTACCTACGAGCAGTACTTC | CASSLGSVTYEQYF
. | TRBJ2-7 | TRBV7-9 | . | TGTGCCAGCAGCTTCCGATCTTCCGGGTACGAGCAGTACTTC | CASSFRSSGYEQYF
. | TRBJ1-2 | TRBV10-3 | . | TGTGCCATCAGTGAGGAAGGGGGAGACTATGGCTACACCTTC | CAISEEGGDYGYTF
. | TRBJ2-7 | TRBV6-5 | . | TGTGCCAGCAGTGAGACAGTACACGAGCAGTACTTC | CASSETVHEQYF
. | TRBJ2-7 | TRBV30 | TRBD1 | TGTGCCTGGAGTTTTGGACAGGGGGCCTCCTACGAGCAGTACTTC | CAWSFGQGASYEQYF
once | TRBJ1-1 | TRBV7-6 | . | TGTGCCAGCAGCTTAGATTCAGGGGTATACACTGAAGCTTTCTTT | CASSLDSGVYTEAFF
. | TRBJ2-1 | TRBV7-2 | . | TGTGCCAGCAGCCCAGAGCCGGGGAGTTCCTACAATGAGCAGTTCTTC | CASSPEPGSSYNEQFF
. | TRBJ1-3 | TRBV6-6 | . | TGTGCCAGCAGTTACCAACAGGGTTCTGGAAACACCATATATTTT | CASSYQQGSGNTIYF
few | TRBJ1-2 | TRBV5-4 | . | TGTGCCAGCAGCTTGGAGGGGGAAGGCTATGGCTACACCTTC | CASSLEGEGYGYTF
. | TRBJ2-3 | TRBV9 | . | TGTGCCAGCAGCATCGCACAGGAAGCAGATACGCAGTATTTT | CASSIAQEADTQYF
. | TRBJ2-5 | TRBV5-4 | TRBD2 | TGTGCCAGCAGCTTGGGGGGGGGAGCGGAGACCCAGTACTTC | CASSLGGGAETQYF
. | TRBJ1-1 | TRBV5-1 | . | TGCGCCAGCAGCAGCCAGGGAGGGGACACTGAAGCTTTCTTT | CASSSQGGDTEAFF
. | TRBJ1-6 | TRBV6-1 | . | TGTGCCAGCAGTGAAAGGAGGGAGAATAATTCACCCCTCCACTTT | CASSERRENNSPLHF
. | TRBJ1-2 | TRBV6-1 | . | TGTGCCAGCAGTGAAGAGGGAGGGTCGTCCTATGGCTACACCTTC | CASSEEGGSSYGYTF
. | TRBJ2-7 | TRBV5-4 | TRBD2 | TGTGCCAGCAGCTTGGGGGGGGAGGTGACTAGCGGTTACGAGCAGTACTTC | CASSLGGEVTSGYEQYF
. | TRBJ2-5 | TRBV9 | TRBD1 | TGTGCCAGCAGCGTAGGAGGCAGGGGGCCGGTAGAGACCCAGTACTTC | CASSVGGRGPVETQYF
. | TRBJ1-2 | TRBV28 | . | TGTGCCAGCAGCCTTAGCTATGGCTACACCTTC | CASSLSYGYTF
. | TRBJ1-1 | TRBV27 | . | TGTGCCAGCAGTTTAAGGACAGTGAACACTGAAGCTTTCTTT | CASSLRTVNTEAFF
. | TRBJ2-3 | TRBV5-1 | TRBD2 | TGCGCCAGCAGCCTTGATAGCGGGGGGGCCACAGATACGCAGTATTTT | CASSLDSGGATDTQYF
. | TRBJ2-3 | TRBV30 | TRBD2 | TGTGCCTGGAGTGGCGGGGGGATCCCAGATACGCAGTATTTT | CAWSGGGIPDTQYF
once | TRBJ2-2 | TRBV9 | . | TGTGCCAGCAGCGTAGCGTTAACCGGGGAGCTGTTTTTT | CASSVALTGELFF
. | TRBJ2-1 | TRBV4-1 | . | TGCGCCAGCAGGTTGCCCGGCGGGGATAATGAGCAGTTCTTC | CASRLPGGDNEQFF
. | TRBJ2-7 | TRBV6-5 | TRBD1 | TGTGCCAGCACCGCAGGGGGTCTCTCCTACGAGCAGTACTTC | CASTAGGLSYEQYF
. | TRBJ2-4 | TRBV5-4 | TRBD1 | TGTGCCAGCAGCCCAGGGATACAGGGGGCCAAAAACATTCAGTACTTC | CASSPGIQGAKNIQYF
. | TRBJ2-2 | TRBV7-9 | TRBD2 | TGTGCCAGCAGCCAAAGGACTAGTCGGGCCGGGGAGCTGTTTTTT | CASSQRTSRAGELFF
. | TRBJ2-5 | TRBV9 | TRBD2 | TGTGCCAGCAGCCCCGCGAGGTGGGCTAGCGGGAACTGGGAGACCCAGTACTTC | CASSPARWASGNWETQYF
. | TRBJ2-7 | TRBV5-5 | . | TGTGCCAGCAGCCGTGCTGACGGGGGACGATACGAGCAGTACTTC | CASSRADGGRYEQYF
once | TRBJ1-4 | TRBV7-9 | . | TGTGCCAGCAGCTTAAGAGGCGAAAATGAAAAACTGTTTTTT | CASSLRGENEKLFF
few | TRBJ1-2 | TRBV15 | . | TGTGCCACCAGCCCCCGGGGGGAAATCGGTAACTATGGCTACCCCTTC | CATSPRGEIGNYGYPF
. | TRBJ1-2 | TRBV27 | . | TGTGCCAGCAGTTTGACTCTTAACTATGGCTACACCTTC | CASSLTLNYGYTF
. | TRBJ2-3 | TRBV10-1 | . | TGCGCCAGCAGCCCCCCGCAGGGTGGCCATACGCAGTATTTT | CASSPPQGGHTQYF
. | TRBJ2-1 | TRBV20-1 | . | TGCAGTGCTAGTGCGGTCGATGAGCAGTTCTTC | CSASAVDEQFF
. | TRBJ2-1 | TRBV5-4 | TRBD2 | TGTGCCAGCAGCTATACCGGACTAGTCGGGGGGAATGAGCAGTTCTTC | CASSYTGLVGGNEQFF
. | TRBJ1-5 | TRBV11-3 | . | TGTGCCAGCAGCTTAGACCACGCCCACAGGGTCCTATTTAGCAATCAGCCCCAGCATTTT | CASSLDHAHRVLFSNQPQHF
. | TRBJ2-5 | TRBV10-3 | TRBD2 | TGTGCCATCAGTGACCCGACTAGCGGGGGTCAAGAGACCCAGTACTTC | CAISDPTSGGQETQYF
. | TRBJ1-2 | TRBV30 | TRBD1 | TGTGCCTGGAGCAGGGACAGGGGCCCACTATATGGCTACACCTTC | CAWSRDRGPLYGYTF
. | TRBJ2-5 | TRBV5-6 | TRBD2 | TGTGCCAGCAGGACTAGCGGGGGGGAGACCCAGTACTTC | CASRTSGGETQYF
. | TRBJ2-2 | TRBV7-7 | . | TGTGCCAGCAGCATTGACGGGGTAGACGGGGAGCTGTTTTTT | CASSIDGVDGELFF
. | TRBJ2-7 | TRBV7-8 | TRBD2 | TGTGCCAGCAGCCTAATGGGCGGGAGGTTGTACGAGCAGTACTTC | CASSLMGGRLYEQYF
few | TRBJ2-7 | TRBV5-1 | . | TGCGCCAGCAGCGAACCCGGCCAGGTTTACGAGCAGTACTTC | CASSEPGQVYEQYF
. | TRBJ2-1 | TRBV10-1 | TRBD2 | TGCGCCAGCAGTACGACTAGCGGGAGATCGGGTGAGCAGTTCTTC | CASSTTSGRSGEQFF
. | TRBJ2-2 | TRBV27 | TRBD1 | TGTGCCAGCAGCCTACAGGGGGGAGTGAACACCGGGGAGCTGTTTTTT | CASSLQGGVNTGELFF
once | TRBJ2-7 | TRBV9 | . | TGTGCCAGCAGCGTAGGGGCTAGCAACGAGCAGTACTTC | CASSVGASNEQYF
. | TRBJ2-7 | TRBV7-8 | . | TGTGCCAGCAGCAACCGACACCCAGCCTATTTGGAGCAGTACTTC | CASSNRHPAYLEQYF
. | TRBJ1-5 | TRBV5-5 | TRBD1 | TGTGCCAGCAGCCCGACAGGGCTCATTGGGCAGCCCCAGCATTTT | CASSPTGLIGQPQHF
. | TRBJ2-3 | TRBV5-1 | . | TGCGCCAGCAGCTCCGGGACACTCACAGATACGCAGTATTTT | CASSSGTLTDTQYF
once | TRBJ2-7 | TRBV15 | . | TGTGCCACCAGCAGAGATCCAGGAACCGAGCAGTACTTC | CATSRDPGTEQYF
. | TRBJ2-7 | TRBV5-1 | . | TGCGCCAGCAGCTTGGGCCCGGGGGAGCAGTACTTC | CASSLGPGEQYF
. | TRBJ2-3 | TRBV6-5 | TRBD2 | TGTGCCAGCAGGTTCGGGGGGGCAGACGCGGATACGCAGTATTTT | CASRFGGADADTQYF
. | TRBJ2-5 | TRBV7-9 | TRBD1 | TGTGCCAGCAGCTTAGAGGGGACAGAAGAGACCCAGTACTTC | CASSLEGTEETQYF
. | TRBJ1-1 | TRBV5-1 | . | TGCGCCAGCAGCTTATTACAGGGAGGGACTGAAGCTTTCTTT | CASSLLQGGTEAFF